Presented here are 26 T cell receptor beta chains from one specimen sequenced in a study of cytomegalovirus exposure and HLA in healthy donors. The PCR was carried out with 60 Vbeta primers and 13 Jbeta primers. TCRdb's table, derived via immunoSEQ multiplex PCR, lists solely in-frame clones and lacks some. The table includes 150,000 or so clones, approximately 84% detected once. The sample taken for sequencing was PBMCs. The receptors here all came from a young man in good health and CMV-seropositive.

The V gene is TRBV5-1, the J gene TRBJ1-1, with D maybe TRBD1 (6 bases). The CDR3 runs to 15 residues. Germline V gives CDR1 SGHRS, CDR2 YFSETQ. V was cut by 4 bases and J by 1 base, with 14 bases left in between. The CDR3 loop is CASSGRGGANTEAFF. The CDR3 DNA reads TGCGCCAGCAGCGGGAGGGGGGGGGCGAACACTGAAGCTTTCTTT. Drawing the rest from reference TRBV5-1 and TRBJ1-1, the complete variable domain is KAGVTQTPRYLIKTRGQQVTLSCSPISGHRSVSWYQQTPGQGLQFLFEYFSETQRNKGNFPGRFSGRQFSNSRSEMNVSTLELGDSALYLCASSGRGGANTEAFFGQGTRLTVV.

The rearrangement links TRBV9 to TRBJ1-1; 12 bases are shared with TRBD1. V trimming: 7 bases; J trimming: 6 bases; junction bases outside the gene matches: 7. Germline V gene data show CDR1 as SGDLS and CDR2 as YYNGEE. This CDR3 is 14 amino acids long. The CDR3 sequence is CASAGTGGAAEAFF. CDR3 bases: TGTGCCAGCGCAGGGACAGGGGGCGCGGCTGAAGCTTTCTTT.

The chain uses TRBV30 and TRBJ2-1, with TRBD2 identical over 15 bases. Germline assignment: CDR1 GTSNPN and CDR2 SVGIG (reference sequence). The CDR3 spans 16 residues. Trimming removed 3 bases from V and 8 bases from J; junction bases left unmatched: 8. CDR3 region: CAWRGLAGGLHDEQFF. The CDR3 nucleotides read TGTGCCTGGAGGGGACTAGCGGGGGGACTTCATGATGAGCAGTTCTTC.

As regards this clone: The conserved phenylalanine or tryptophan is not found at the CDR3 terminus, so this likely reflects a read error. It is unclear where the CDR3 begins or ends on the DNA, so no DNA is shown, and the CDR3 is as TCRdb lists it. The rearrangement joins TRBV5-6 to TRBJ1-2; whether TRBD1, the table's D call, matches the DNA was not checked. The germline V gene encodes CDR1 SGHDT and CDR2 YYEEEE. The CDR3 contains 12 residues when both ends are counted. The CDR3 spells CASSFMGQGLVI.

DNA of the CDR3: TGTGCCAGTAGTATTCTGGCAGGGGAACAGCCCCAGCATTTT. This translates into CASSILAGEQPQHF. The V call is TRBV19, the J call TRBJ1-5, with D tentatively TRBD1 (6 bases). Germline V gene lookup returns CDR1 LNHDA and CDR2 SQIVND (reference sequence). The CDR3 is 14 residues long. Deletions cut 3 bases from V and 7 bases from J, with 13 bases between.

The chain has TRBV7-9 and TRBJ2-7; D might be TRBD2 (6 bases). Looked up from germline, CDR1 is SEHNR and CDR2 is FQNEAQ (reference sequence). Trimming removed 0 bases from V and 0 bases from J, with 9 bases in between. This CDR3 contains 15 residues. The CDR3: CASSLAGGTSYEQYF. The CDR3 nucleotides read TGTGCCAGCAGCTTAGCGGGGGGAACCTCCTACGAGCAGTACTTC.

The CDR3 bases are TGTGCCAGCTCACCAATGGACAGGGCAGGGAATCAGCCCCAGCATTTT. It specifies CASSPMDRAGNQPQHF. The gene calls are TRBV18 and TRBJ1-5; TRBD1 agrees at 8 bases. This CDR3 is built from 16 residues. Looked up from germline, CDR1 is KGHSH and CDR2 is LQKENI. The ends lost 2 bases at V and 4 bases at J; junction bases unmatched: 7.

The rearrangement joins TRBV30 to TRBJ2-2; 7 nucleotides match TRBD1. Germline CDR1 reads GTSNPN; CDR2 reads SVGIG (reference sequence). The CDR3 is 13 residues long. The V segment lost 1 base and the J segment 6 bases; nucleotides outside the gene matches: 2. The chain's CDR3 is CAWSAQGPGELFF. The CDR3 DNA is TGTGCCTGGAGTGCACAGGGGCCCGGGGAGCTGTTTTTT.

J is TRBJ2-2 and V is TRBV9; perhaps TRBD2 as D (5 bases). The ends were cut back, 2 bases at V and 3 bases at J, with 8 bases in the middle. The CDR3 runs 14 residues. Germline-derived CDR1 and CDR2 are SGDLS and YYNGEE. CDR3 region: CASSVYGDTGELFF. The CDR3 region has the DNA TGTGCCAGCAGCGTTTACGGGGACACCGGGGAGCTGTTTTTT.

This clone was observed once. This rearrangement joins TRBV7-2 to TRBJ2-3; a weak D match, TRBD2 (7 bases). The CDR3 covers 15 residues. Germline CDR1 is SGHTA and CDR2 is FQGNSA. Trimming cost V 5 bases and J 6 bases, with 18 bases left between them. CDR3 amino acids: CASSPGAGVWDTQYF. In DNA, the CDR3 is TGTGCCAGCAGCCCGGGGGCGGGGGTTTGGGATACGCAGTATTTT. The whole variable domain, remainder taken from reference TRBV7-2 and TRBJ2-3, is GAGVSQSPSNKVTEKGKDVELRCDPISGHTALYWYRQSLGQGLEFLIYFQGNSAPDKSGLPSDRFSAERTGGSVSTLTIQRTQQEDSAVYLCASSPGAGVWDTQYFGPGTRLTVL.

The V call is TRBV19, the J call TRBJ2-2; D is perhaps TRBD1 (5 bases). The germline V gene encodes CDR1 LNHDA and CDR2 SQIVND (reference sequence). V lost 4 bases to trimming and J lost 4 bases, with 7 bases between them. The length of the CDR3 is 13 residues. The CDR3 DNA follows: TGTGCCAGTAGTAGACAGAGCACCGGGGAGCTGTTTTTT. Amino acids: CASSRQSTGELFF.

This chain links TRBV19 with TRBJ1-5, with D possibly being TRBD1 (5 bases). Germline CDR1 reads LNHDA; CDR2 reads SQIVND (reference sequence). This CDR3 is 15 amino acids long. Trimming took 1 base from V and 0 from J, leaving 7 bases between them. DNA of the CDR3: TGTGCCAGTAGTATAGTACAGGATAGCAATCAGCCCCAGCATTTT. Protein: CASSIVQDSNQPQHF.

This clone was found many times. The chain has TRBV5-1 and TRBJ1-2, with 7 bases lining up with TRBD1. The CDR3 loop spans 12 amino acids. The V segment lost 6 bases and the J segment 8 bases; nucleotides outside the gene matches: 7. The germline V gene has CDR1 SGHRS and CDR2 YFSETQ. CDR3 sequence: CASTGDRDGYTF. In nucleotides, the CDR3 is TGCGCCAGCACGGGCGACAGGGACGGCTACACCTTC.

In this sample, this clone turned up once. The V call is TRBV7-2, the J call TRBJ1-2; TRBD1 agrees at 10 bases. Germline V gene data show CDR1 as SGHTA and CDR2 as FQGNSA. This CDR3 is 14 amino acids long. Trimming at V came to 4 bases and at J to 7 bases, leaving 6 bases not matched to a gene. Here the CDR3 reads CASSWTGGEVGYTF. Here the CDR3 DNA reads TGTGCCAGCAGCTGGACAGGGGGAGAGGTTGGCTACACCTTC.

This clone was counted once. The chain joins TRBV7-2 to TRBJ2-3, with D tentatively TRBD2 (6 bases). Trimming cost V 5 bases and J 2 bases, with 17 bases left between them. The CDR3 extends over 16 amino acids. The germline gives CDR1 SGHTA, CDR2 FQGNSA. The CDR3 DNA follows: TGTGCCAGCAGCCCAGGAGTCCAGCGGGCCACAGATACGCAGTATTTT. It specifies CASSPGVQRATDTQYF.

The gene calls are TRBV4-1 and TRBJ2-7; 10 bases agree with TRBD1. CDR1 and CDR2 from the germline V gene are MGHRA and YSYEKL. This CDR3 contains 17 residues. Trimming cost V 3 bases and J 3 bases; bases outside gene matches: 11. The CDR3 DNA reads TGCGCCAGCAGCCAGGGACCTGGGACAGGGGCTGTCTACGAGCAGTACTTC. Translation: CASSQGPGTGAVYEQYF.

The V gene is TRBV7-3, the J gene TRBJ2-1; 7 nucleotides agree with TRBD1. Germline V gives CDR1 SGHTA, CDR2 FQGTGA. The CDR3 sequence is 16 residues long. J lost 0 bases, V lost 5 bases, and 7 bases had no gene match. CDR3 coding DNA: TGTGCCAGCAGCCCGAATTGGGACAGCTCCTACAATGAGCAGTTCTTC. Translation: CASSPNWDSSYNEQFF.

This CDR3 reads CASSPAGVWDTEAFF. CDR3 in DNA: TGTGCCAGCAGTCCGGCAGGGGTTTGGGACACTGAAGCTTTCTTT. The rearrangement joins TRBV27 to TRBJ1-1; D perhaps matches TRBD1 (6 bases). V lost 5 bases, J lost 3 bases, and 16 bases lay in between. The CDR3 spans 15 residues. Germline V gene data show CDR1 as MNHEY and CDR2 as SMNVEV (reference sequence).

The CDR3 coding sequence is TGTGCCAGCAGCGTAGCGGGACAGGGCAACACCGGGGAGCTGTTTTTT. This translates into CASSVAGQGNTGELFF. V and J are TRBV9 and TRBJ2-2; the match to TRBD1 covers 9 bases. The CDR3 has 16 amino acids. From germline, CDR1 is SGDLS and CDR2 YYNGEE. V lost 0 bases to trimming and J lost 2 bases; unmatched junction nucleotides: 2.

CDR3 amino acids: CASSFQPGRGTEAFF. CDR3 sequence (DNA): TGTGCCAGCAGTTTCCAGCCAGGCCGGGGCACTGAAGCTTTCTTT. This sequence joins TRBV28 and TRBJ1-1; D ambiguous. This CDR3 is built from 15 residues. Trimming left V 3 bases short and J 4 bases short, with 15 bases between. Germline CDR1 and CDR2: MDHEN and SYDVKM.

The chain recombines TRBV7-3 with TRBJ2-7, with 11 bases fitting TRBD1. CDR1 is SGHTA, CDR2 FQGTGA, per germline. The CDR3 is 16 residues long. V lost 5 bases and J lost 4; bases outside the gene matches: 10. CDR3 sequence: CASSPRTRDRGYEQYF. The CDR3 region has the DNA TGTGCCAGCAGCCCACGCACCCGGGACAGGGGGTACGAGCAGTACTTC.

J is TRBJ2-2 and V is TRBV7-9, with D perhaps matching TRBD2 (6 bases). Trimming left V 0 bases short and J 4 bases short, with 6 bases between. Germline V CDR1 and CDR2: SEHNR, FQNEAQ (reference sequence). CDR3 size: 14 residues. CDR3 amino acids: CASSLARGTGELFF. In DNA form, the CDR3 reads TGTGCCAGCAGCTTAGCGCGGGGCACCGGGGAGCTGTTTTTT.

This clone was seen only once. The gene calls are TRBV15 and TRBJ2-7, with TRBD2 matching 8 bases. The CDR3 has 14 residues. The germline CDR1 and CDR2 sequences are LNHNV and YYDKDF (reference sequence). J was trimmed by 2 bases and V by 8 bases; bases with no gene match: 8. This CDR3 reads CATSSAGGPYEQYF. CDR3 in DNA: TGTGCCACCTCATCGGCGGGGGGCCCCTACGAGCAGTACTTC.

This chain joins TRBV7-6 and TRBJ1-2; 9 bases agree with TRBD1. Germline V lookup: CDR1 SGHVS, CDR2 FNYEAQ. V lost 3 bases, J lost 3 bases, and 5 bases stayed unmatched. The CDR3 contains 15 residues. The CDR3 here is CASSLGTGSDYGYTF. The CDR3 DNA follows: TGTGCCAGCAGCTTGGGGACAGGGTCTGACTATGGCTACACCTTC.

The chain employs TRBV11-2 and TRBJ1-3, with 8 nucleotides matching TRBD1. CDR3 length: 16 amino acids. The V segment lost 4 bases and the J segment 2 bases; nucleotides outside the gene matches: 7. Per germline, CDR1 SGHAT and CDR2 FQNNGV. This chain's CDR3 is CASSSSGTGTGNTIYF. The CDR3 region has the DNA TGTGCCAGCAGCTCCTCAGGGACAGGCACTGGAAACACCATATATTTT. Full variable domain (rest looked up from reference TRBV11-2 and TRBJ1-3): EAGVAQSPRYKIIEKRQSVAFWCNPISGHATLYWYQQILGQGPKLLIQFQNNGVVDDSQLPKDRFSAERLKGVDSTLKIQPAKLEDSAVYLCASSSSGTGTGNTIYFGEGSWLTVV.

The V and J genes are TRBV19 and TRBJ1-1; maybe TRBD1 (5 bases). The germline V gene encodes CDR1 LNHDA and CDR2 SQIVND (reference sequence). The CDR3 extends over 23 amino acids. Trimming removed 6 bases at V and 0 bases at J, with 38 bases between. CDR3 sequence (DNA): TGTGCCAGTAGCGGGGGAAGGACCCGAGGAGCCGTTCCCCTAAATCGTGTGAACACTGAAGCTTTCTTT. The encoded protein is CASSGGRTRGAVPLNRVNTEAFF.